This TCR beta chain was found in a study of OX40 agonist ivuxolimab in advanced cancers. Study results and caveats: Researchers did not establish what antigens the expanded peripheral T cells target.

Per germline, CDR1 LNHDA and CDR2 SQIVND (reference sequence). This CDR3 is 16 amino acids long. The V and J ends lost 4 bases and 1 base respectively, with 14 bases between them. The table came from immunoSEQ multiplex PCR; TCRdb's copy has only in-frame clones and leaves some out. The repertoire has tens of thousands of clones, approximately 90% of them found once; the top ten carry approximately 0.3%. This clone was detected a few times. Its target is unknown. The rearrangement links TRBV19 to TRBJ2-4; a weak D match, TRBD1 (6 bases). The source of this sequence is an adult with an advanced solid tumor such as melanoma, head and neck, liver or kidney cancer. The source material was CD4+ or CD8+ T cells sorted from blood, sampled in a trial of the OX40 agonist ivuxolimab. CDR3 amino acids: CASSNQNRDAKNIQYF. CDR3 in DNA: TGTGCCAGTAGTAACCAAAACAGGGACGCCAAAAACATTCAGTACTTC. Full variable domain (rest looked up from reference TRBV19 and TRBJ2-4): DGGITQSPKYLFRKEGQNVTLSCEQNLNHDAMYWYRQDPGQGLRLIYYSQIVNDFQKGDIAEGYSVSREKKESFPLTVTSAQKNPTAFYLCASSNQNRDAKNIQYFGAGTRLSVL.